The 10 T cell receptor beta chains presented below share a single source sample, sequenced in a study of beta chain features in type 1 diabetes (dated by TCRdb to the late 2010s). To prepare the library, the immunoSEQ multiplex PCR assay was applied. The entire amount of isolated RNA was reverse transcribed using the High Capacity cDNA Reverse Transcription Kit, so the sequenced TCRB transcripts were expressed ones. This immuneACCESS table, as held by TCRdb, lists in-frame sequences with V and J called but not all clones. Of the missing ones, under half trace to an unresolved V gene in checked studies; the others have no known cause. The sample table contains roughly 400,000 clones; only one count was recorded for about 15% of them. About 0.019% of the sample comes from the top ten. The sequenced sample consisted of naive CD4+ T cells from blood. This specimen's cell subset or site label, per the study, means: true naive CD4+ T cells. These receptor sequences come from a woman aged 18 to 35 in good health.

In this sample, this clone turned up a few times. This chain links TRBV6-1 with TRBJ2-1; a possible D gene is TRBD1 (7 bases). V was shortened by 4 bases and J by 13 bases, with 20 bases between the two germline ends. This CDR3 has 14 amino acids. Germline loops: CDR1 MNHNS, CDR2 SASEGT. CDR3 sequence: CASSAPQGRDSQFF. The CDR3 nucleotides are TGTGCCAGCAGTGCTCCGCAAGGGCGGGACAGTCAGTTCTTC.

This clone has only a few counts. The chain uses TRBV29-1 and TRBJ2-7, with 11 bases matching TRBD2. CDR1 is SQVTM and CDR2 is ANQGSEA in the germline V gene. Trimming cost V 5 bases and J 4 bases; bases outside gene matches: 4. CDR3 length equals 13 residues. CDR3: CSVRGLAAYEQYF. The CDR3 DNA reads TGCAGCGTTAGGGGACTAGCGGCATACGAGCAGTACTTC.

A few counts support this clone. The rearrangement links TRBV25-1 to TRBJ1-1, with 7 nucleotides matching TRBD1. This CDR3 spans 16 amino acids. Germline V gene sequence: CDR1 MGHDK, CDR2 SYGVNS. V gave up 8 bases and J gave up 1 base; unmatched junction bases: 13. DNA for the CDR3: TGTGCCAGCCAAGCTTTAAGGGGACAGTCGAACACTGAAGCTTTCTTT. Protein product: CASQALRGQSNTEAFF.

The sample holds one count of this clone. This chain uses TRBV2 with TRBJ2-2; D might be TRBD1 (6 bases). Trimming took 7 bases from V and 5 from J, leaving 14 bases between them. The CDR3 covers 14 residues. Germline CDR1 and CDR2: SNHLY and FYNNEI. CDR3: CASTPSGVTGELFF. Written as DNA, the CDR3 is TGTGCCAGCACACCATCAGGGGTTACCGGGGAGCTGTTTTTT. The full variable domain, rest sourced from reference TRBV2 and TRBJ2-2, is EPEVTQTPSHQVTQMGQEVILRCVPISNHLYFYWYRQILGQKVEFLVSFYNNEISEKSEIFDDQFSVERPDGSNFTLKIRSTKLEDSAMYFCASTPSGVTGELFFGEGSRLTVL.

There are a few counts of this clone. CDR3 loop: CASSLGTENTEAFF. For the CDR3, the DNA is TGTGCCAGCAGCTTAGGGACAGAGAACACTGAAGCTTTCTTT. This chain connects TRBV7-9 to TRBJ1-1; the D gene is possibly TRBD1 (6 bases). The CDR3 loop spans 14 amino acids. The germline V gene has CDR1 SEHNR and CDR2 FQNEAQ (reference sequence). V was trimmed by 1 base and J by 1 base, leaving 7 bases between them.

V usage is TRBV29-1 and J usage is TRBJ2-7; D is unclear. V lost 3 bases, J lost 0 bases, and 6 bases lay in between. The germline V gene has CDR1 SQVTM and CDR2 ANQGSEA. The CDR3 runs 12 residues. CDR3 sequence: CSVDTVSYEQYF. As DNA, the CDR3 is TGCAGCGTTGATACAGTCTCCTACGAGCAGTACTTC.

The chain recombines TRBV5-1 with TRBJ2-2; D perhaps matches TRBD1 (7 bases). The CDR3 totals 15 residues. The V and J ends lost 4 bases and 1 base respectively, with 11 bases between them. The germline gives CDR1 SGHRS, CDR2 YFSETQ. CDR3 in amino acids: CASSHRGLNTGELFF. CDR3 in DNA: TGCGCCAGCAGCCACAGGGGACTGAACACCGGGGAGCTGTTTTTT.

This chain connects TRBV9 to TRBJ1-4; D possibly corresponds to TRBD1 (6 bases). Germline V gives CDR1 SGDLS, CDR2 YYNGEE. This CDR3 comprises 14 residues. Trimming cost V 0 bases and J 10 bases, with 13 bases left between them. The CDR3 sequence is CASSVEAGAGKLFF. In nucleotides, the CDR3 is TGTGCCAGCAGCGTAGAGGCAGGGGCTGGAAAACTGTTTTTT.

The chain recombines TRBV11-2 with TRBJ2-3; TRBD2 matches at 7 bases. Looked up from germline, CDR1 is SGHAT and CDR2 is FQNNGV. Germline trimming cut 5 bases from V and 4 bases from J; bases unmatched to any gene: 6. This CDR3 contains 14 residues. CDR3 residues: CASSVGTTSDTQYF. As DNA, the CDR3 is TGTGCCAGCAGCGTTGGGACTACTTCAGATACGCAGTATTTT. The variable domain in full, with the rest retrieved from reference TRBV11-2 and TRBJ2-3, is EAGVAQSPRYKIIEKRQSVAFWCNPISGHATLYWYQQILGQGPKLLIQFQNNGVVDDSQLPKDRFSAERLKGVDSTLKIQPAKLEDSAVYLCASSVGTTSDTQYFGPGTRLTVL.

V and J are TRBV6-5 and TRBJ2-4; TRBD2 aligns across 10 bases. CDR1 and CDR2 from the germline V gene are MNHEY and SVGAGI. Trimming at V came to 6 bases and at J to 4 bases, leaving 6 bases not matched to a gene. The CDR3 consists of 15 residues. The CDR3 sequence: CASSSASGGKNIQYF. In DNA, the CDR3 is TGTGCCAGCAGCTCCGCTAGCGGGGGAAAAAACATTCAGTACTTC.